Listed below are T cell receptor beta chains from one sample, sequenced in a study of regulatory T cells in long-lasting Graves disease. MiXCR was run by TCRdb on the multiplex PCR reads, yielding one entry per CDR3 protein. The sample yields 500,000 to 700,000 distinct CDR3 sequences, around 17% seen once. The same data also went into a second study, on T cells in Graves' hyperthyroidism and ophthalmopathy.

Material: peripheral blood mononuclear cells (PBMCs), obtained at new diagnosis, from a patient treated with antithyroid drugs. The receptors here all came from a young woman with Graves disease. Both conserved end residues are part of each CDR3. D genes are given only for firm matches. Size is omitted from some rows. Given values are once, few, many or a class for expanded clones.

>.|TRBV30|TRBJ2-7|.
TGTGCCTGGAGTGTACGGGGCAGGGGCTACGAGCAGTACTTC
CAWSVRGRGYEQYF
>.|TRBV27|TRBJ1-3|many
TGTGCCAGCAGTTCCACCGGAAACACCATATATTTT
CASSSTGNTIYF
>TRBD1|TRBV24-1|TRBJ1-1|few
TGTGCCAAGGCCGGGACAGACGGGAGCGGCACTGAAGCTTTCTTT
CAKAGTDGSGTEAFF
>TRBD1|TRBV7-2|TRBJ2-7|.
TGTGCCAGCAGACCGACCCGGGACAGGGGGCAGGAGCAGTACTTC
CASRPTRDRGQEQYF
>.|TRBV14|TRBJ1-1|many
TGTGCCAGCAGCCAAGATGGAGGTTCGAACACTGAAGCTTTCTTT
CASSQDGGSNTEAFF
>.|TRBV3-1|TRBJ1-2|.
TGTGCCAGCAGCCAAGGCGCCAGGGCATCGGGGGGCTACACCTTC
CASSQGARASGGYTF
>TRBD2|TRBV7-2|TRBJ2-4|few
TGTGCCAGCAGCTCCCCGGGAGGGGGCATTCAGTACTTC
CASSSPGGGIQYF
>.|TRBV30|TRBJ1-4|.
TGTGTCGTATACTCGGCTAATGAAGAACTGTTTTTT
CVVYSANEELFF
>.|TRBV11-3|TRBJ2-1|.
TGTGCCAGCAGCTTCGGGGACGACCCCTACAATGAGCAGTTCTTC
CASSFGDDPYNEQFF
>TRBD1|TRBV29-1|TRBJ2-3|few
TGCAGCGTTCAGGGGGCATGGACAGATACGCAGTATTTT
CSVQGAWTDTQYF